This T cell receptor beta chain is from a study of human T cells and chemical hapten exposure. Time point given: patch test 2, 6 weeks after DPC sensitization. Treatment denoted: therapeutic diphenylcyclopropenone sensitization with weekly scalp DPC. From whole blood left unfractionated, total RNA was extracted. Trimming took 4 bases from V and 5 from J; bases not matched to a gene: 9. This CDR3 comprises 16 residues. Germline assignment: CDR1 SGHKS and CDR2 YYEKEE (reference sequence). TCRdb re-called the RACE reads with MiXCR, one entry per CDR3 protein. The data hold 35,000 to 45,000 distinct CDR3 sequences, with 8.5% to 10% observed a single time. This clonotype was counted many times.

This rearrangement joins TRBV5-5 to TRBJ2-2; TRBD1 matches at 9 bases. The receptor was isolated from a woman between 35 and 50 years old with alopecia areata. Some clones in this sample may be carry-over from other donors' samples. The sample consisted of whole blood, taken in connection with sensitization to the hapten diphenylcyclopropenone (DPC). In DNA, the CDR3 is TGTGCCAGCAGCGCACCGGGACAGGGTAAAACCGGGGAGCTGTTTTTT. Its protein is CASSAPGQGKTGELFF.